This T cell receptor (beta chain) emerged from a study of blood T cell repertoires in COVID-19. About the study: Donors in the United States, Italy and Spain gave samples during acute or convalescent COVID-19.

Germline V gives CDR1 SQVTM, CDR2 ANQGSEA. V lost 6 bases to trimming and J lost 2 bases, with 12 bases between them. The CDR3 totals 13 residues. This clone appeared a single time. Assignment of participants to cohorts was predicated upon participant-reported clinical history. Repertoires were generated with immunoSEQ multiplex PCR, while TCRdb's copy carries only in-frame clones and drops some. The table shows approximately 490,000 clones, with around 87% occurring only once. This TCR was recovered from a woman between 18 and 30 years old who had recovered from COVID-19. The sample comprised PBMCs or T cells enriched from blood (not recorded which). The chain joins TRBV29-1 to TRBJ2-3; D possibly corresponds to TRBD2 (5 bases). The CDR3 is CSVGGRNTDTQYF. Here the CDR3 DNA reads TGCAGCGTCGGCGGGCGGAACACAGATACGCAGTATTTT.